This T cell receptor beta chain appears in the sequencing data of a study of blood T cell repertoires in COVID-19. For the study at large: Samples taken during acute and convalescent COVID-19 were collected in the United States, Italy and Spain.

Using immunoSEQ multiplex PCR, the repertoire was profiled, and TCRdb retains in-frame clones only, with some absent. This sample has 100,000 to 120,000 clones, with 55% to 75% found just once. This CDR3 comprises 15 residues. The germline CDR1 and CDR2 sequences are SGHRS and YFSETQ. With 0 bases removed from V and 3 bases from J, the gap between germline ends came to 11 bases. V gene TRBV5-1 combines with J gene TRBJ2-3, with D hard to call. Sequencing used peripheral blood. The source is a middle-aged woman with acute or convalescent COVID-19. The CDR3 DNA is TGCGCCAGCAGCTTGGCCGGTAAACTTACAGATACGCAGTATTTT. As protein: CASSLAGKLTDTQYF.